A selection of T cell receptor beta chains follows, all from one sample in a study of blood T cell repertoires in COVID-19. TCRdb keeps only in-frame clones here, not all; method: immunoSEQ multiplex PCR. The profile shows some 160,000 clones, about four fifths of them singletons. The sample consisted of peripheral blood. The receptors were sampled from an elderly woman with acute or convalescent COVID-19. Both conserved end residues are part of each CDR3. A D gene is named only where the DNA matches it firmly. Clone size, where shown, is once, few, many, or a class for clones that have expanded.

-	TRBJ2-2	-	TRBV28	15	CASSRTDWNTGELFF	TGTGCCAGCAGCCGGACAGACTGGAACACCGGGGAGCTGTTTTTT
many	TRBJ2-1	-	TRBV11-3	15	CASSLGTASYNEQFF	TGTGCCAGCAGCTTAGGGACAGCCTCCTACAATGAGCAGTTCTTC
-	TRBJ2-3	-	TRBV5-8	14	CATKQGGESDTQYF	TGTGCCACCAAGCAAGGCGGGGAGTCAGATACGCAGTATTTT
-	TRBJ2-7	TRBD2	TRBV30	15	CAWSVGPGGVYEQYF	TGTGCCTGGAGTGTAGGGCCTGGGGGGGTGTACGAGCAGTACTTC
-	TRBJ1-1	TRBD1	TRBV5-1	15	CASSFATGQVAEAFF	TGCGCCAGCAGCTTTGCTACGGGACAGGTCGCTGAAGCTTTCTTT
-	TRBJ2-1	TRBD1	TRBV2	14	CASESTGPYNEQFF	TGTGCCAGCGAGTCGACAGGGCCCTACAATGAGCAGTTCTTC
-	TRBJ2-1	TRBD2	TRBV25-1	16	CASSELGGTVENEQFF	TGTGCCAGCAGTGAATTGGGGGGGACCGTAGAGAATGAGCAGTTCTTC
-	TRBJ2-5	-	TRBV7-6	14	CASSLGPVQETQYF	TGTGCCAGCAGCTTAGGCCCGGTCCAAGAGACCCAGTACTTC
-	TRBJ2-3	-	TRBV30	13	CAWTGQRQDTQYF	TGTGCCTGGACTGGGCAGCGGCAGGATACGCAGTATTTT
-	TRBJ1-5	TRBD1	TRBV2	17	CASSVLLSGQGNQPQHF	TGTGCCAGCAGTGTTCTACTATCGGGACAGGGAAATCAGCCCCAGCATTTT
-	TRBJ1-1	TRBD1	TRBV19	16	CASRAGTGDVKTEAFF	TGTGCCAGTAGAGCCGGGACAGGGGATGTAAAAACTGAAGCTTTCTTT
few	TRBJ1-2	-	TRBV18	15	CASSPLGQPDYGYTF	TGTGCCAGCTCACCACTAGGACAGCCAGATTATGGCTACACCTTC
-	TRBJ1-1	-	TRBV18	13	CASSPNRDTEAFF	TGTGCCAGCTCACCAAACCGGGACACTGAAGCTTTCTTT
-	TRBJ2-2	-	TRBV6-2/TRBV6-3	13	CASSPRGTGELFF	TGTGCCAGCAGCCCCAGGGGCACCGGGGAGCTGTTTTTT
-	TRBJ2-7	TRBD1	TRBV27	13	CASSKQGAGEQYF	TGTGCCAGCAGTAAACAGGGGGCCGGCGAGCAGTACTTC
-	TRBJ2-5	TRBD2	TRBV20-1	14	CSASEASGVETQYF	TGCAGTGCTAGTGAAGCTAGCGGGGTAGAGACCCAGTACTTC
-	TRBJ2-5	TRBD2	TRBV5-1	16	CASSVGLAEYQETQYF	TGCGCCAGCAGCGTTGGACTAGCGGAGTACCAAGAGACCCAGTACTTC
-	TRBJ1-3	TRBD1	TRBV7-8	15	CASSLGGDRGNTIYF	TGTGCCAGCAGCTTAGGAGGGGACAGGGGAAACACCATATATTTT
-	TRBJ2-5	TRBD1	TRBV28	14	CASSSGQYQETQYF	TGTGCCAGCAGTTCGGGACAGTACCAAGAGACCCAGTACTTC
few	TRBJ2-7	TRBD1	TRBV5-1	13	CASSFNTGGEQYF	TGCGCCAGCAGCTTTAATACAGGGGGCGAGCAGTACTTC
-	TRBJ2-3	-	TRBV5-8	15	CASSLVLGAQDTQYF	TGTGCCAGCAGCTTGGTTTTGGGAGCGCAGGATACGCAGTATTTT
-	TRBJ2-3	TRBD2	TRBV7-2	13	CASSLEETSGIFF	TGTGCCAGCAGCTTAGAAGAGACTAGCGGAATCTTTTTT
-	TRBJ2-2	TRBD2	TRBV3-1/TRBV3-2	18	CASSQDRAGGPHTGELFF	TGTGCCAGCAGCCAAGATAGGGCGGGAGGGCCTCACACCGGGGAGCTGTTTTTT
-	TRBJ1-3	-	TRBV2	14	CASRRDTPGNTIYF	TGTGCCAGCAGACGGGACACTCCGGGAAACACCATATATTTT
-	TRBJ2-7	-	TRBV19	15	CASSIGGDTRYEQYF	TGTGCCAGTAGTATAGGAGGGGACACCCGCTACGAGCAGTACTTC
-	TRBJ1-4	-	TRBV7-2	15	CASSLSGRPGEKLFF	TGTGCCAGCAGCCTTTCGGGGAGACCCGGAGAGAAACTGTTTTTT
few	TRBJ2-1	-	TRBV2	13	CASSGRVGNEQFF	TGTGCCAGCAGCGGCAGGGTCGGGAATGAGCAGTTCTTC
-	TRBJ2-2	-	TRBV5-1	16	CASVPWGETNTGELFF	TGCGCCAGCGTGCCGTGGGGAGAAACGAACACCGGGGAGCTGTTTTTT
-	TRBJ1-2	-	TRBV2	15	CASSEATGINYGYTF	TGTGCCAGCAGTGAAGCAACAGGGATTAACTATGGCTACACCTTC
-	TRBJ2-1	-	TRBV7-2	15	CASTRTGSSYNEQFF	TGTGCCAGCACCCGGACGGGGTCATCCTACAATGAGCAGTTCTTC
-	TRBJ2-2	-	TRBV5-1	16	CASSLLGSMNTGELFF	TGCGCCAGCAGCTTGCTAGGAAGCATGAACACCGGGGAGCTGTTTTTT
-	TRBJ2-1	-	TRBV21-1	20	CASSKSKSQDRSSSYNEQFF	TGTGCCAGCAGCAAGTCCAAGTCCCAAGACAGGTCGAGCTCCTACAATGAGCAGTTCTTC
few	TRBJ1-5	-	TRBV6-5	13	CASSYSSYQPQHF	TGTGCCAGCAGTTACTCGAGTTACCAGCCCCAGCATTTT
-	TRBJ2-2	TRBD2	TRBV25-1	15	CASRPAGLNTGELFF	TGTGCCAGCAGGCCAGCGGGGTTGAACACCGGGGAGCTGTTTTTT
-	TRBJ1-1	-	TRBV19	12	CASSDSITEAFF	TGTGCCAGTAGTGACAGCATCACTGAAGCTTTCTTT
-	TRBJ1-2	-	TRBV5-4	14	CASSLGQPVYGYTF	TGTGCCAGCAGCTTGGGACAGCCAGTTTATGGCTACACCTTC
-	TRBJ1-1	-	TRBV7-2	15	CASSTQVLGVTEAFF	TGTGCCAGCAGCACCCAGGTCCTGGGTGTGACTGAAGCTTTCTTT
once	TRBJ1-6	-	TRBV28	16	CASSWGGGSYNSPLHF	TGTGCCAGCAGTTGGGGAGGGGGCTCCTATAATTCACCCCTCCACTTT
-	TRBJ1-4	-	TRBV21-1	17	CASSGLNGQGTNEKLFF	TGTGCCAGCAGCGGATTGAATGGACAGGGGACTAATGAAAAACTGTTTTTT
-	TRBJ1-6	-	TRBV5-4	14	CASSLGAGNSPLHF	TGTGCCAGCAGCTTAGGGGCGGGGAATTCACCCCTCCACTTT
-	TRBJ2-1	-	TRBV11-2	14	CASSSLNPLGEQFF	TGTGCCAGCAGCTCACTAAACCCCCTGGGTGAGCAGTTCTTC
-	TRBJ2-3	TRBD1	TRBV27	17	CASRPYGTGANTDTQYF	TGTGCCAGCAGACCTTATGGGACAGGGGCCAACACAGATACGCAGTATTTT
-	TRBJ2-3	-	TRBV19	13	CASSILRADTQYF	TGTGCCAGTAGTATCCTGCGGGCAGATACGCAGTATTTT
-	TRBJ1-1	TRBD1	TRBV19	16	CASTRPGQGWGTEAFF	TGTGCCAGTACCCGACCGGGACAGGGTTGGGGCACTGAAGCTTTCTTT
-	TRBJ2-5	-	TRBV7-2	16	CASSQDGTLKRKTQYF	TGTGCCAGCAGCCAGGACGGGACTCTAAAGAGGAAGACCCAGTACTTC
-	TRBJ2-1	-	TRBV12-3/TRBV12-4	12	CASSYDRREQFF	TGTGCCAGCAGCTACGACAGGCGTGAGCAGTTCTTC